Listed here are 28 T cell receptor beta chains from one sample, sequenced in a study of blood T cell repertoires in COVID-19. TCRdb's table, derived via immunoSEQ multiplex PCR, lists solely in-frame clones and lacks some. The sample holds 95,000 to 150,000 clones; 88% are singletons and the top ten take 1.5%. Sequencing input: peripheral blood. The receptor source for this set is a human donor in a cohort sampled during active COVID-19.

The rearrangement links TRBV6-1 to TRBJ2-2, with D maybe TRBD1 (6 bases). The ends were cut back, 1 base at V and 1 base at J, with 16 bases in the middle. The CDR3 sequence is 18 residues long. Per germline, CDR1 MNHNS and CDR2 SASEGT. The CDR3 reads CASSEDRVTGWNTGELFF. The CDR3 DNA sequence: TGTGCCAGCAGTGAAGATAGGGTGACAGGTTGGAACACCGGGGAGCTGTTTTTT.

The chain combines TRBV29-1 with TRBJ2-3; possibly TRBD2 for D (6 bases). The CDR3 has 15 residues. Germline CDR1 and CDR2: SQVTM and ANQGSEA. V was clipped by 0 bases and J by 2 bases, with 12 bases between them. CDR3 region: CSVEDSGGITDTQYF. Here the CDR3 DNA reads TGCAGCGTTGAAGATAGCGGCGGAATCACAGATACGCAGTATTTT.

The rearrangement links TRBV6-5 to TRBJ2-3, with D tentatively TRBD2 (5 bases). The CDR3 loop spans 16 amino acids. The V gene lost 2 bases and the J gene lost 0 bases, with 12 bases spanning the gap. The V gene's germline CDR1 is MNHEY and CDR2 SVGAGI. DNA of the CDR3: TGTGCCAGCAGTTACAACGCGGGTCTAAGCACAGATACGCAGTATTTT. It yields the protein CASSYNAGLSTDTQYF.

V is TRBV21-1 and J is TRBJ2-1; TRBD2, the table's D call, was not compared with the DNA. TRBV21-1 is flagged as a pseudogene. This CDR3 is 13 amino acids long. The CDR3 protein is CARQLAPNNEQFF. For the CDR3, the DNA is TGTGCCCGTCAACTAGCGCCGAACAATGAGCAGTTCTTC.

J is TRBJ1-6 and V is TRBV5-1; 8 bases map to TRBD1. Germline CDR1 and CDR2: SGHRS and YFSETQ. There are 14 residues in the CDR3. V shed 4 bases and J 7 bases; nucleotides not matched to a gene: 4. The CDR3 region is CASSNGQGNSPLHF. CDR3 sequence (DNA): TGCGCCAGCAGCAATGGACAGGGAAATTCACCCCTCCACTTT.

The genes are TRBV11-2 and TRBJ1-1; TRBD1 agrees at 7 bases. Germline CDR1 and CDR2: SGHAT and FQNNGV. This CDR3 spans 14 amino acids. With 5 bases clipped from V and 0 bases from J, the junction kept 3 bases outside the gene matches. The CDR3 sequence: CASSPTGLNTEAFF. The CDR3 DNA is TGTGCCAGCAGCCCGACAGGGCTGAACACTGAAGCTTTCTTT.

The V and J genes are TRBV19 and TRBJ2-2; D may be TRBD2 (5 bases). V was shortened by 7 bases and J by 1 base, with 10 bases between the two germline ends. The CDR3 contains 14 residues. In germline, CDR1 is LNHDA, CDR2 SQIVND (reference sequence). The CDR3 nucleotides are TGTGCCAGTAAACGGGAAAGGAACACCGGGGAGCTGTTTTTT. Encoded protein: CASKRERNTGELFF. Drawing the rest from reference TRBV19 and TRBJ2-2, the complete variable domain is DGGITQSPKYLFRKEGQNVTLSCEQNLNHDAMYWYRQDPGQGLRLIYYSQIVNDFQKGDIAEGYSVSREKKESFPLTVTSAQKNPTAFYLCASKRERNTGELFFGEGSRLTVL.

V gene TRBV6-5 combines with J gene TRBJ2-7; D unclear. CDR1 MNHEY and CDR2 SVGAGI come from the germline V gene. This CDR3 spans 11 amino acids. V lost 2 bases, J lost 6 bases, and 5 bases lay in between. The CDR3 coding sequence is TGTGCCAGCAGTTACAAAGCCGAGCAGTACTTC. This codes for CASSYKAEQYF.

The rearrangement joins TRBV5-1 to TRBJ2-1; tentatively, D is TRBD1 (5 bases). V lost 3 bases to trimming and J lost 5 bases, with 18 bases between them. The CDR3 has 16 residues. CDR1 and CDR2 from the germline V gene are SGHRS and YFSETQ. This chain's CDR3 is CASSYQGFKIDNEQFF. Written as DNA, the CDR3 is TGCGCCAGCAGCTACCAGGGATTTAAAATAGACAATGAGCAGTTCTTC.

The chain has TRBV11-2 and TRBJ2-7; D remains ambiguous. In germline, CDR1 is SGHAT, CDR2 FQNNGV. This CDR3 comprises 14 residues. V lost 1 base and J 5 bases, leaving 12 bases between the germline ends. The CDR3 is CASSLGIQAHEQYF. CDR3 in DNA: TGTGCCAGCAGCTTAGGGATTCAGGCCCACGAGCAGTACTTC.

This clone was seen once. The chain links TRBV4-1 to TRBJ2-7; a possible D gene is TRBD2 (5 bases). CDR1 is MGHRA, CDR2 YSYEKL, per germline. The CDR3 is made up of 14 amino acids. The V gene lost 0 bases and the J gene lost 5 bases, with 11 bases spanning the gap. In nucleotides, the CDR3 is TGCGCCAGCAGCCAAGATCGGGGATCTGACGAGCAGTACTTC. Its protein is CASSQDRGSDEQYF.

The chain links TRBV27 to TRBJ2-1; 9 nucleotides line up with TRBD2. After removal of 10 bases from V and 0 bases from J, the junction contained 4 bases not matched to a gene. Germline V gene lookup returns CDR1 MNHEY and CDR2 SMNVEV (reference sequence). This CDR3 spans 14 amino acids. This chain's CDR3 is CATKRGDSYNEQFF. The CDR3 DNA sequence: TGTGCCACCAAGCGGGGGGACTCCTACAATGAGCAGTTCTTC.

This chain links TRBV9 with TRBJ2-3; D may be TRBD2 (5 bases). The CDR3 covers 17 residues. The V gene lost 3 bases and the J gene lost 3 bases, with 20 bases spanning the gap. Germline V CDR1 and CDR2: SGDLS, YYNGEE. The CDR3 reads CASSASPSTGETDTQYF. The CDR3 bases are TGTGCCAGCAGCGCATCCCCTTCAACCGGGGAGACAGATACGCAGTATTTT.

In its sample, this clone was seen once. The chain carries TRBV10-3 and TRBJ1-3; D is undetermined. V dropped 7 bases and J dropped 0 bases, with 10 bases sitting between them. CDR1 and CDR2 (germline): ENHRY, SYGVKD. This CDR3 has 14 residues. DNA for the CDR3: TGTGCCATCAAGAGCTTAAGCTCTGGAAACACCATATATTTT. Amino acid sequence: CAIKSLSSGNTIYF.

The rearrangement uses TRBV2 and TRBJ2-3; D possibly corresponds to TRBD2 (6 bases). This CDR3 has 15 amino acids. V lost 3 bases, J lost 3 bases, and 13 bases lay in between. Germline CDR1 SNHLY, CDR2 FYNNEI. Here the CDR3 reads CASSENGGTTDTQYF. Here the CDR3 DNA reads TGTGCCAGCAGTGAGAACGGGGGAACGACAGATACGCAGTATTTT.

The CDR3: CASKGGTGVISPLHF. CDR3 nucleotides: TGTGCCAGCAAAGGTGGGACAGGGGTTATTTCACCCCTCCACTTT. V is TRBV2 and J is TRBJ1-6, with 10 nucleotides matching TRBD1. CDR1 is SNHLY and CDR2 is FYNNEI in the germline V gene. J gave up 9 bases and V 7 bases, and 9 bases lay outside the gene matches. CDR3 length equals 15 residues.

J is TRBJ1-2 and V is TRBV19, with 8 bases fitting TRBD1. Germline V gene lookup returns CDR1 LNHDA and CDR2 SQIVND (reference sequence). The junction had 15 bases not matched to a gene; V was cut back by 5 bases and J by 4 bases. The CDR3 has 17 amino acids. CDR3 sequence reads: CASSSRDRSPLVYGYTF. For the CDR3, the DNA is TGTGCCAGTAGTTCGAGGGACAGGTCCCCCCTTGTCTATGGCTACACCTTC. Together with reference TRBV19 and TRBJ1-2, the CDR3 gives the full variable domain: DGGITQSPKYLFRKEGQNVTLSCEQNLNHDAMYWYRQDPGQGLRLIYYSQIVNDFQKGDIAEGYSVSREKKESFPLTVTSAQKNPTAFYLCASSSRDRSPLVYGYTFGSGTRLTVV.

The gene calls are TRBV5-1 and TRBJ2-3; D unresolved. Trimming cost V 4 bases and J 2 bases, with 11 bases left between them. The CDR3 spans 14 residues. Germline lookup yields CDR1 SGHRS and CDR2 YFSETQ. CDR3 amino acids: CASSPQNPTDTQYF. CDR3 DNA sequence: TGCGCCAGCAGCCCACAAAATCCCACAGATACGCAGTATTTT.

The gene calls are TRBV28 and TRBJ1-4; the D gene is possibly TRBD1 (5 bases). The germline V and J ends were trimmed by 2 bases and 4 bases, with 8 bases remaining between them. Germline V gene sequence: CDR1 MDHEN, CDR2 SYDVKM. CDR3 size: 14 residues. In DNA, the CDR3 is TGTGCCAGCAGTTTAAGGGGACTTAATGAAAAACTGTTTTTT. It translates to CASSLRGLNEKLFF.

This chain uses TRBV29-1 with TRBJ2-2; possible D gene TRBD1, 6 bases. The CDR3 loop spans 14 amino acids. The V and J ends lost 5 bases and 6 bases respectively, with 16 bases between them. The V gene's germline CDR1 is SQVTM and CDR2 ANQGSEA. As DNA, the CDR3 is TGCAGCGTTCTCGTCTCCAGGGGAGCCGGGGAGCTGTTTTTT. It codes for CSVLVSRGAGELFF.

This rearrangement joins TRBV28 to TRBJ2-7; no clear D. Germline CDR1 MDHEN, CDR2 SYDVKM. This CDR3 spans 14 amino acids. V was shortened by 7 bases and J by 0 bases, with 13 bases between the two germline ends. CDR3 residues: CASTRPGSSYEQYF. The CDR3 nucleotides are TGTGCCAGCACCCGTCCTGGCTCCTCCTACGAGCAGTACTTC.

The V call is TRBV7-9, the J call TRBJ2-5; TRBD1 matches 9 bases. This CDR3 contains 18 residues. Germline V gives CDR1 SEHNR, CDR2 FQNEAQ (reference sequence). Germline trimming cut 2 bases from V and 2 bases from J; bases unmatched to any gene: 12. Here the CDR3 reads CASSLRNDGTGNQETQYF. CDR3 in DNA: TGTGCCAGCAGCTTAAGAAACGACGGGACAGGGAATCAAGAGACCCAGTACTTC.

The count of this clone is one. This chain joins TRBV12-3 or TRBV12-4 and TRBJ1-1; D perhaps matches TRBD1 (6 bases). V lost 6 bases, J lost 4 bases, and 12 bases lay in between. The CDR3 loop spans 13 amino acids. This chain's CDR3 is CASRPGVGTEAFF. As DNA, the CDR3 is TGTGCCAGCAGACCAGGGGTAGGCACTGAAGCTTTCTTT.

In DNA form, the CDR3 reads TGCGCCAGCAGCGTGGGGAACAGGGGGCCAGTATCCCTCTACGAGCAGTACTTC. Amino acid sequence: CASSVGNRGPVSLYEQYF. The chain uses TRBV5-1 and TRBJ2-7, with 9 bases lining up with TRBD1. V was pared by 4 bases and J by 3 bases, with 17 bases of the junction left unmatched. The CDR3 is made up of 18 amino acids. CDR1 is SGHRS, CDR2 YFSETQ, per germline.

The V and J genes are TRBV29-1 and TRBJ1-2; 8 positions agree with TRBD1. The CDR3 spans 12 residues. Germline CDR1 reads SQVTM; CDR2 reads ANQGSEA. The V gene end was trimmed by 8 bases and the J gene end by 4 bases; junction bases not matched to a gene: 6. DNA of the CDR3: TGCAGCTTCCCAGGGGGCCCCTATGGCTACACCTTC. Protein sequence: CSFPGGPYGYTF.

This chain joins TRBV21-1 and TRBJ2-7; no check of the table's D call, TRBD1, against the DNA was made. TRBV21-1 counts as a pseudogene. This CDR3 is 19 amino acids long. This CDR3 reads CASSKENLRTVTNSYEQYF. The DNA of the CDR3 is TGTGCCAGCAGCAAAGAAAACCTTCGGACAGTTACTAACTCCTACGAGCAGTACTTC.

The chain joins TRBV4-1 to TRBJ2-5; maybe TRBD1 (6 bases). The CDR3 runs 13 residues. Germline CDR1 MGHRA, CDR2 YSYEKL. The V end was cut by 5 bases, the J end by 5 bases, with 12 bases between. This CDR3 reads CASSSRGPETQYF. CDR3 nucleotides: TGCGCCAGCAGCTCCAGGGGTCCGGAGACCCAGTACTTC.

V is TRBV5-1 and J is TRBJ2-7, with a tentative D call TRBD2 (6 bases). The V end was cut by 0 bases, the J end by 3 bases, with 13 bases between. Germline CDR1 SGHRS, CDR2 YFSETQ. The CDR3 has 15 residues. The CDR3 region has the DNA TGCGCCAGCAGCTTGGTGGGGACTCAGCTCTACGAGCAGTACTTC. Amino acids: CASSLVGTQLYEQYF.